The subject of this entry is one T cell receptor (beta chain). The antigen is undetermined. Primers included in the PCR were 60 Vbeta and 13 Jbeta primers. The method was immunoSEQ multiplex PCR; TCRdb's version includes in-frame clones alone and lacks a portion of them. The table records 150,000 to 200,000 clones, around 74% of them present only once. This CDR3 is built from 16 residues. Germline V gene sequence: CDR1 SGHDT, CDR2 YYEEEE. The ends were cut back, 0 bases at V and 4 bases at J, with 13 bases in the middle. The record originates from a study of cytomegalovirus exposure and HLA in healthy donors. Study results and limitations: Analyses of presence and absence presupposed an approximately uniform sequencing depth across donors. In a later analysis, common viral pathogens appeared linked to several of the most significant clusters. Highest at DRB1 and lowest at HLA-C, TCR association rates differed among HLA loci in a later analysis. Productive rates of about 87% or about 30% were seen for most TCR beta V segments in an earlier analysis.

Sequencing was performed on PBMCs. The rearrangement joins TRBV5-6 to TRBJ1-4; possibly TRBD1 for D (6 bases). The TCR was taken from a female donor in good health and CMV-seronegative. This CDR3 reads CASSLGGGLLNEKLFF. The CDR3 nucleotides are TGTGCCAGCAGCTTGGGCGGGGGCCTCCTTAATGAAAAACTGTTTTTT.